These 24 T cell receptor beta chains came from one sample sequenced in a study of cytomegalovirus exposure and HLA in healthy donors. The PCR contained 60 Vbeta and 13 Jbeta primers. Sequencing used immunoSEQ multiplex PCR; TCRdb keeps in-frame clones, though not all of them. The sample lists some 150,000 clones, 65% to 80% occurring once. Sequencing used PBMCs. The receptors come from a woman in her 40s in good health and CMV-seronegative.

This chain uses TRBV4-1 with TRBJ1-6, with 8 nucleotides matching TRBD1. The trim removed 4 bases at V and 0 bases at J, leaving 11 bases unmatched. CDR1 is MGHRA, CDR2 YSYEKL, per germline. The length of the CDR3 is 19 residues. The CDR3 protein is CASSLPWTGRSSYNSPLHF. As DNA, the CDR3 is TGCGCCAGCAGCCTACCCTGGACAGGGAGGAGCTCCTATAATTCACCCCTCCACTTT.

The CDR3 protein is CASSEVGETQYF. The CDR3 DNA is TGTGCCAGCAGTGAAGTCGGGGAGACCCAGTACTTC. J is TRBJ2-5 and V is TRBV2; D is ambiguous. Trimming removed 1 base at V and 5 bases at J, with 5 bases between. The CDR3 totals 12 residues. From germline, CDR1 is SNHLY and CDR2 FYNNEI.

The rearrangement uses TRBV4-1 and TRBJ1-4; D might be TRBD1 (5 bases). The ends were cut back, 0 bases at V and 8 bases at J, with 13 bases in the middle. CDR1 MGHRA and CDR2 YSYEKL come from the germline V gene. There are 15 residues in the CDR3. The CDR3 spells CASSQDGLSGEKLFF. CDR3 DNA sequence: TGCGCCAGCAGCCAAGACGGGCTTTCAGGGGAAAAACTGTTTTTT.

Concerning this clone: This sample includes further DNA sequences coding for the same CDR3. The chain employs TRBV14 and TRBJ2-5, with D perhaps TRBD1 (5 bases). The CDR3 sequence is 15 residues long. Germline-derived CDR1 and CDR2 are SGHDN and FVKESK. Trimming shortened V by 4 bases and J by 5 bases, and 17 bases separated the two germline ends. CDR3 DNA: TGTGCCAGCAGCCCACTAAAGGGGCCCTCGGAGACCCAGTACTTC. Its protein product is CASSPLKGPSETQYF.

V usage is TRBV2 and J usage is TRBJ2-7; perhaps TRBD2 as D (6 bases). With 4 bases removed from V and 2 bases from J, the gap between germline ends came to 15 bases. This CDR3 spans 15 amino acids. Germline CDR1 and CDR2: SNHLY and FYNNEI. CDR3 coding DNA: TGTGCCAGCAGTGTCGGGCTAGCGAATACCTACGAGCAGTACTTC. As protein: CASSVGLANTYEQYF. The full variable domain, with the rest looked up from reference TRBV2 and TRBJ2-7, is EPEVTQTPSHQVTQMGQEVILRCVPISNHLYFYWYRQILGQKVEFLVSFYNNEISEKSEIFDDQFSVERPDGSNFTLKIRSTKLEDSAMYFCASSVGLANTYEQYFGPGTRLTVT.

The V gene is TRBV5-4, the J gene TRBJ2-6, with D perhaps TRBD1 (6 bases). V was shortened by 5 bases and J by 0 bases, with 15 bases between the two germline ends. The CDR3 sequence is 17 residues long. Germline CDR1 SGHNT, CDR2 YYREEE (reference sequence). The DNA for the CDR3 is TGTGCCAGCAGTCCTACGACAGGCCCCTCTGGGGCCAACGTCCTGACTTTC. Protein: CASSPTTGPSGANVLTF.

The V and J genes are TRBV6-5 and TRBJ1-1, with D unresolved. Germline V CDR1 and CDR2: MNHEY, SVGAGI. The V and J ends lost 2 bases and 3 bases respectively, with 13 bases between them. This CDR3 has 15 amino acids. The CDR3 sequence is CASSYQRTGDTEAFF. CDR3 sequence (DNA): TGTGCCAGCAGTTACCAGAGGACCGGGGACACTGAAGCTTTCTTT.

J is TRBJ1-3 and V is TRBV15, with TRBD1 identical over 7 bases. The CDR3 totals 15 residues. Germline V gives CDR1 LNHNV, CDR2 YYDKDF (reference sequence). J was trimmed by 4 bases and V by 0 bases; bases with no gene match: 3. CDR3 nucleotides: TGTGCCACCAGCAGAGACAGGGGGGTGGGAAACACCATATATTTT. As protein: CATSRDRGVGNTIYF.

This chain joins TRBV5-1 and TRBJ1-4; D remains unclear. Germline V CDR1 and CDR2: SGHRS, YFSETQ. The CDR3 runs to 16 residues. Between the trimmed V and J ends, which lost 0 bases and 5 bases, there was a span of 14 bases. The CDR3 nucleotides read TGCGCCAGCAGCTTGGGGGTCAGCGCCCTGAATGAAAAACTGTTTTTT. This gives the protein CASSLGVSALNEKLFF.

The chain recombines TRBV2 with TRBJ1-1, with 8 nucleotides matching TRBD1. The CDR3 covers 15 residues. Trimming cost V 3 bases and J 1 base; bases outside gene matches: 4. Germline V gene lookup returns CDR1 SNHLY and CDR2 FYNNEI. CDR3 sequence (DNA): TGTGCCAGCAGTGAGGGAGGGACAGGGAACACTGAAGCTTTCTTT. Its protein is CASSEGGTGNTEAFF.

This CDR3 reads CSVDRDRRNYGYTF. CDR3 in DNA: TGCAGCGTTGATCGGGACAGACGTAACTATGGCTACACCTTC. J is TRBJ1-2 and V is TRBV29-1, with TRBD1 matching 7 bases. Losses at the gene ends were 3 bases for V and 1 base for J; bases not matched to a gene: 5. The CDR3 contains 14 residues. CDR1 SQVTM and CDR2 ANQGSEA come from the germline V gene.

This chain connects TRBV6-9 to TRBJ1-5; a weak D match, TRBD1 (6 bases). The germline V gene has CDR1 MNHGY and CDR2 SVAAGI. CDR3 length equals 16 residues. V gave up 8 bases and J gave up 0 bases, with 17 bases separating them. This CDR3 is CASWITRGTSNQPQHF. DNA of the CDR3: TGTGCCAGCTGGATCACGAGGGGGACTAGCAATCAGCCCCAGCATTTT.

This chain links TRBV27 with TRBJ2-7; 8 bases fit TRBD2. CDR1 is MNHEY, CDR2 SMNVEV, per germline (reference sequence). Germline trimming cut 2 bases from V and 5 bases from J; bases unmatched to any gene: 8. CDR3 length: 15 amino acids. CDR3 sequence (DNA): TGTGCCAGCAGTTTACGTCCGGGGGGGCAGGACGAGCAGTACTTC. Protein product: CASSLRPGGQDEQYF.

The V and J genes are TRBV6-5 and TRBJ2-7; possibly TRBD1 for D (5 bases). Germline CDR1 MNHEY, CDR2 SVGAGI. CDR3 size: 14 residues. V lost 0 bases to trimming and J lost 3 bases, with 9 bases between them. The DNA of the CDR3 is TGTGCCAGCAGTTACTCGGGGCAATACTACGAGCAGTACTTC. It is translated as CASSYSGQYYEQYF.

The chain combines TRBV19 with TRBJ1-1; 7 nucleotides align to TRBD1. The germline gives CDR1 LNHDA, CDR2 SQIVND (reference sequence). The length of the CDR3 is 13 residues. V shed 4 bases, J shed 5 bases, and the junction held 4 bases outside the gene matches. The CDR3 sequence: CASSTQQGTEAFF. The CDR3, as DNA: TGTGCCAGTAGTACCCAACAGGGGACTGAAGCTTTCTTT. Variable domain in full (rest from reference TRBV19 and TRBJ1-1): DGGITQSPKYLFRKEGQNVTLSCEQNLNHDAMYWYRQDPGQGLRLIYYSQIVNDFQKGDIAEGYSVSREKKESFPLTVTSAQKNPTAFYLCASSTQQGTEAFFGQGTRLTVV.

This clone was counted once. The chain has TRBV6-5 and TRBJ1-3; D gene uncertain. Between the trimmed V and J ends, which lost 5 bases and 0 bases, there was a span of 11 bases. Germline V lookup: CDR1 MNHEY, CDR2 SVGAGI. The CDR3 consists of 15 residues. CDR3 nucleotides: TGTGCCAGCAGTCTAGGACTTAGCTCTGGAAACACCATATATTTT. This encodes CASSLGLSSGNTIYF.

The chain recombines TRBV12-5 with TRBJ1-4; 10 bases map to TRBD1. Germline V gene sequence: CDR1 LGHNT, CDR2 FRNRAP. The V segment lost 6 bases and the J segment 8 bases; nucleotides outside the gene matches: 3. There are 13 residues in the CDR3. The CDR3 DNA reads TGTGCTAGTGGGGGGACAGGGGTCGAAAAACTGTTTTTT. Translating it yields CASGGTGVEKLFF.

This clone was seen a single time. The rearrangement joins TRBV9 to TRBJ1-4; D is undetermined. The CDR3 loop spans 15 amino acids. Germline V gives CDR1 SGDLS, CDR2 YYNGEE. The V gene lost 4 bases and the J gene lost 5 bases, with 15 bases spanning the gap. CDR3 in amino acids: CASSPREIVNEKLFF. CDR3 nucleotides: TGTGCCAGCAGCCCCCGAGAGATTGTCAATGAAAAACTGTTTTTT.

Turning to this clone: The junction shows a germline mismatch at one end, possibly a read error. V and J are TRBV7-9 and TRBJ1-2; TRBD1 aligns across 7 bases. This CDR3 spans 16 amino acids. From germline, CDR1 is SEHNR and CDR2 FQNEAQ (reference sequence). In DNA, the CDR3 is TGTTCCAGCAGCCACAGGGGTCCCTTTTCTAACTATGGCTACACCTTC. Residues: CSSSHRGPFSNYGYTF. The complete variable domain, with remaining parts taken from reference TRBV7-9 and TRBJ1-2, reads DTGVSQNPRHKITKRGQNVTFRCDPISEHNRLYWYRQTLGQGPEFLTYFQNEAQLEKSRLLSDRFSAERPKGSFSTLEIQRTEQGDSAMYLCSSSHRGPFSNYGYTFGSGTRLTVV.

The genes are TRBV19 and TRBJ1-1; 8 bases fit TRBD1. Germline V gene sequence: CDR1 LNHDA, CDR2 SQIVND (reference sequence). CDR3 length: 13 amino acids. V lost 5 bases to trimming and J lost 4 bases; unmatched junction nucleotides: 3. CDR3 residues: CASSLGQGTEAFF. CDR3 in DNA: TGTGCCAGTAGTCTAGGACAGGGCACTGAAGCTTTCTTT.

V is TRBV11-2 and J is TRBJ2-7; TRBD2 matches 8 bases. V dropped 2 bases and J dropped 3; count of bases not matched to a gene: 6. The length of the CDR3 is 15 residues. Looked up from germline, CDR1 is SGHAT and CDR2 is FQNNGV. The CDR3 DNA follows: TGTGCCAGCAGCTTAAGCGGGAGTTTAAACTACGAGCAGTACTTC. Amino acids: CASSLSGSLNYEQYF.

The chain links TRBV12-1 to TRBJ2-1; TRBD2, the table's D call, lacks a check against the DNA. TRBV12-1 is listed as a pseudogene. The CDR3 spans 17 residues. The DNA of the CDR3 is TGTGCCAGCAGCGTTGGGACTAGCGGGAGTCTCCACAATGAGCAGTTCTTC. It encodes CASSVGTSGSLHNEQFF.

The chain recombines TRBV5-8 with TRBJ1-5; D not certain. Germline V gene sequence: CDR1 SGHTS, CDR2 YDEGEE. The length of the CDR3 is 16 residues. V was trimmed by 1 base and J by 2 bases, leaving 13 bases between them. The CDR3 DNA sequence: TGTGCCAGCAGCTTGTACGGGAACCCTGGCAATCAGCCCCAGCATTTT. This sequence encodes CASSLYGNPGNQPQHF.

This chain connects TRBV10-3 to TRBJ1-5, with no clear D. Germline CDR1 is ENHRY and CDR2 is SYGVKD. Trimming took off 3 bases at V and 0 bases at J, with 3 bases between the two ends. The length of the CDR3 is 13 residues. The CDR3 coding sequence is TGTGCCATCAGTGATCGTAGCAATCAGCCCCAGCATTTT. Translating gives CAISDRSNQPQHF.